One T cell receptor (beta chain) is described in this entry. The same CDR3 also results from other DNA sequences found in this sample. Using immunoSEQ multiplex PCR, the repertoire was profiled, and TCRdb retains in-frame clones only, with some absent. Here the sample spans a few hundred thousand clones, 81% being singletons. The data were obtained in a study of blood T cell repertoires in COVID-19. Germline CDR1 and CDR2: LGHDT and YNNKEL (reference sequence). Trimming took 4 bases from V and 2 from J; bases not matched to a gene: 2. The length of the CDR3 is 14 residues. The sequence came from a human donor with acute or convalescent COVID-19. The donor label of this sample is uncertain. This rearrangement joins TRBV3-1 (or the pseudogene TRBV3-2) to TRBJ1-3; 7 bases match TRBD1. Source material: peripheral blood. The CDR3 region has the DNA TGTGCCAGCAGCCGAGGGACAGCTGGAAACACCATATATTTT. The encoded protein is CASSRGTAGNTIYF.